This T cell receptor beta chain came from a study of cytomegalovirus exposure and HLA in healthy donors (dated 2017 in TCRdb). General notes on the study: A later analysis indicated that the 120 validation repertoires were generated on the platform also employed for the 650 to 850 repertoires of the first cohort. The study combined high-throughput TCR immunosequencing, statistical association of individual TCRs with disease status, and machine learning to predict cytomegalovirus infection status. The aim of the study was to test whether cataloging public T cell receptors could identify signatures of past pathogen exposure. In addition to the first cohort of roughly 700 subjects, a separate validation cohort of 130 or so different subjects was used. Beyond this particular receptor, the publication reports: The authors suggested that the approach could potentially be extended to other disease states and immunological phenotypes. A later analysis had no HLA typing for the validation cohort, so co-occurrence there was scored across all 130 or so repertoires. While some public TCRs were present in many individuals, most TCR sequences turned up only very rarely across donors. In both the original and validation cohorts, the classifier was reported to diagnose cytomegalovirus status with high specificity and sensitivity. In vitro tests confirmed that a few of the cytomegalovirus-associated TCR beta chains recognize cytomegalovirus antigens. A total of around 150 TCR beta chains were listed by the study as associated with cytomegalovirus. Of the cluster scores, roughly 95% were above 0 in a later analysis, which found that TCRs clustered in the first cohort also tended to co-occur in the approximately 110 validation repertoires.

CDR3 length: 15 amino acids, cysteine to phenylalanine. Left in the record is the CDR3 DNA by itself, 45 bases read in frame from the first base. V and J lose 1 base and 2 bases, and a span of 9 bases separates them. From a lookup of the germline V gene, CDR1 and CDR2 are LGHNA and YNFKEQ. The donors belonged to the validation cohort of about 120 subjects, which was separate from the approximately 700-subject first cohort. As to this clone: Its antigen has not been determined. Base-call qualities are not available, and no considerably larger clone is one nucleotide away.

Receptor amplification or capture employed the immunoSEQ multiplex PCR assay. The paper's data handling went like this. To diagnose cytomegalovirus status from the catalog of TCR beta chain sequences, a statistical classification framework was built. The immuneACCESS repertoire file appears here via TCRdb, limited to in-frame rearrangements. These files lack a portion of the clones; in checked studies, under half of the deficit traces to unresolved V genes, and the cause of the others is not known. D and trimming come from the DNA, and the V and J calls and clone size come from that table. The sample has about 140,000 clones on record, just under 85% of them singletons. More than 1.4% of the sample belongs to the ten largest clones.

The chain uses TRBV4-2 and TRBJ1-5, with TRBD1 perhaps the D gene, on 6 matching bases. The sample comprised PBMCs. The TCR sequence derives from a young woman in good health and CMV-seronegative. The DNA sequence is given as TGTGCCAGCAGCCAAGGGGGGCAGGGCAATCAGCCCCAGCATTTT. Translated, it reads CASSQGGQGNQPQHF.